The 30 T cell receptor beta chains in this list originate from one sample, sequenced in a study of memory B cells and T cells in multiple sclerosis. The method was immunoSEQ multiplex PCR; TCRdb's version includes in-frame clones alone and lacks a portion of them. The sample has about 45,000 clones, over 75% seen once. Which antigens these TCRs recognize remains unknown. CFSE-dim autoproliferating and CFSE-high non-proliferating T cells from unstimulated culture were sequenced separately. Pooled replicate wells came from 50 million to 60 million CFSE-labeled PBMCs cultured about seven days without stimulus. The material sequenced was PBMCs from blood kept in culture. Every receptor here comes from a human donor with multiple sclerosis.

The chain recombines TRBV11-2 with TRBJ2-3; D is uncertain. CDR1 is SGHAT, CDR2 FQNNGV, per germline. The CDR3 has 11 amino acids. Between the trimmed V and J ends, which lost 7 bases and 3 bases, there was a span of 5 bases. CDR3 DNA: TGTGCCAGCATCAATACAGATACGCAGTATTTT. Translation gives CASINTDTQYF.

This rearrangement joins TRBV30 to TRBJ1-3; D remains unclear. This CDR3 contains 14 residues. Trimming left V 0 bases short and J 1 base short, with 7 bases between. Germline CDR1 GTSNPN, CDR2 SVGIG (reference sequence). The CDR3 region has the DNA TGTGCCTGGAGTGTACGAGGGTCTGGAAACACCATATATTTT. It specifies CAWSVRGSGNTIYF.

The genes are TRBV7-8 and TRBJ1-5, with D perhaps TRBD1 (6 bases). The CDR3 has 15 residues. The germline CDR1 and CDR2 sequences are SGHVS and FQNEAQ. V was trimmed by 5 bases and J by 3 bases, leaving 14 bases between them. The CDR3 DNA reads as TGTGCCAGCAGCGCCCTAAGGGGGATCAATCAGCCCCAGCATTTT. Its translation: CASSALRGINQPQHF. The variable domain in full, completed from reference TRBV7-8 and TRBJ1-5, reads GAGVSQSPRYKVAKRGQDVALRCDPISGHVSLFWYQQALGQGPEFLTYFQNEAQLDKSGLPSDRFFAERPEGSVSTLKIQRTQQEDSAVYLCASSALRGINQPQHFGDGTRLSIL.

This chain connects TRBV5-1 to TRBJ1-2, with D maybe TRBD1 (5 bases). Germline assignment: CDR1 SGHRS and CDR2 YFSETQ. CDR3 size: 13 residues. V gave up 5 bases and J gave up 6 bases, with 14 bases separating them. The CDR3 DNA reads TGCGCCAGCAGTATAAGCGCAGGGCATGGCTACACCTTC. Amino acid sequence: CASSISAGHGYTF. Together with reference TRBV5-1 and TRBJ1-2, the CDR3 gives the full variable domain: KAGVTQTPRYLIKTRGQQVTLSCSPISGHRSVSWYQQTPGQGLQFLFEYFSETQRNKGNFPGRFSGRQFSNSRSEMNVSTLELGDSALYLCASSISAGHGYTFGSGTRLTVV.

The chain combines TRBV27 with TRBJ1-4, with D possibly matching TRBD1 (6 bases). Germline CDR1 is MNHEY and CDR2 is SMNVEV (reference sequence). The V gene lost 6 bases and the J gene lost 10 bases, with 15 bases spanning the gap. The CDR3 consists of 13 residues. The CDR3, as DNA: TGTGCCAGCAGAACGAAAGGGGGAGGAAAACTGTTTTTT. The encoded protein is CASRTKGGGKLFF.

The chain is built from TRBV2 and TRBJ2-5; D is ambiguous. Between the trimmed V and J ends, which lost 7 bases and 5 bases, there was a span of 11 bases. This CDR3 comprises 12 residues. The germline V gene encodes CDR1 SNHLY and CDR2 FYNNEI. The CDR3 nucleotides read TGTGCCAGCAAAAACGAAGCGGAGACCCAGTACTTC. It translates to CASKNEAETQYF.

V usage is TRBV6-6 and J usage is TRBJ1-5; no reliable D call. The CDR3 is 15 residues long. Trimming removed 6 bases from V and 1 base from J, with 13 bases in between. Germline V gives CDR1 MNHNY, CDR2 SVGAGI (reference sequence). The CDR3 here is CASSRLDLSNQPQHF. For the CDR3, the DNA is TGTGCCAGCAGCCGACTCGACCTAAGCAATCAGCCCCAGCATTTT.

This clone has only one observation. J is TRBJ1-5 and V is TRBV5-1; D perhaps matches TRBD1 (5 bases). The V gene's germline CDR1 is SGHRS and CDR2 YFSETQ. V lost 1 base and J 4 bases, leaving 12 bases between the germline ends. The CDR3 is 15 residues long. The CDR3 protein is CASSLTGTDNQPQHF. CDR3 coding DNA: TGCGCCAGCAGCTTGACCGGGACCGATAATCAGCCCCAGCATTTT. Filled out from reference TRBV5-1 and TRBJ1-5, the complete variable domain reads KAGVTQTPRYLIKTRGQQVTLSCSPISGHRSVSWYQQTPGQGLQFLFEYFSETQRNKGNFPGRFSGRQFSNSRSEMNVSTLELGDSALYLCASSLTGTDNQPQHFGDGTRLSIL.

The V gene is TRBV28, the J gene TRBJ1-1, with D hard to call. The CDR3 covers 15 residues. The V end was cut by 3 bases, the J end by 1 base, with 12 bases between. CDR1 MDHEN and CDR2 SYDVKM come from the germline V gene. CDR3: CASSFRFRANTEAFF. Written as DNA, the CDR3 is TGTGCCAGCAGTTTTAGATTTCGGGCGAACACTGAAGCTTTCTTT.

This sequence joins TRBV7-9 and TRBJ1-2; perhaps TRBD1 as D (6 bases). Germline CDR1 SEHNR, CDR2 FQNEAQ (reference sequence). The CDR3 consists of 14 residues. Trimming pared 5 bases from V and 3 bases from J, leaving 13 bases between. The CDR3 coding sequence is TGTGCCAGCAGCCCGGGGGGGGCCCACTATGGCTACACCTTC. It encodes CASSPGGAHYGYTF.

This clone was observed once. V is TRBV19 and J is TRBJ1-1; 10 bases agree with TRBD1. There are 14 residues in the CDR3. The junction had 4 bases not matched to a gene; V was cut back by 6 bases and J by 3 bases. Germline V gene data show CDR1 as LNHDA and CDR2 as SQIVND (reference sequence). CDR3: CASSLGQGDTEAFF. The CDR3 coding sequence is TGTGCCAGTAGCCTAGGACAGGGGGACACTGAAGCTTTCTTT. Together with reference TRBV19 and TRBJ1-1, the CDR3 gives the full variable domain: DGGITQSPKYLFRKEGQNVTLSCEQNLNHDAMYWYRQDPGQGLRLIYYSQIVNDFQKGDIAEGYSVSREKKESFPLTVTSAQKNPTAFYLCASSLGQGDTEAFFGQGTRLTVV.

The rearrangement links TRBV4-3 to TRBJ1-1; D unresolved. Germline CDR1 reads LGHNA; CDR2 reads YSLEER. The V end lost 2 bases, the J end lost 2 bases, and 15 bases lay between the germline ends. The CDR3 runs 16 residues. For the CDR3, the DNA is TGCGCCAGCAGCCAAACACGGCTTGGAGGCAACACTGAAGCTTTCTTT. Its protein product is CASSQTRLGGNTEAFF.

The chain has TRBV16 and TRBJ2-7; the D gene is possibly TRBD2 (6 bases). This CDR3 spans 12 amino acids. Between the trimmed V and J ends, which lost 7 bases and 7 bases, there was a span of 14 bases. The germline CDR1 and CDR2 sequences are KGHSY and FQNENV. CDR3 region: CASTDPGGEQYF. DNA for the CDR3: TGTGCCAGCACCGACCCAGGAGGGGAGCAGTACTTC.

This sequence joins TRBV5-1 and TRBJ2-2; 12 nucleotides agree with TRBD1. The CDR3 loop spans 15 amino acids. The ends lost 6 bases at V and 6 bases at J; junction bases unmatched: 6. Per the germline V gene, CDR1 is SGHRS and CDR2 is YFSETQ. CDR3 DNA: TGCGCCAGCACCGACCGGGACAGGGGGCCCGGGGAGCTGTTTTTT. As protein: CASTDRDRGPGELFF.

The CDR3 spells CASSSRGGEAEQFF. Here the CDR3 DNA reads TGTGCCAGCAGCTCACGGGGAGGTGAGGCTGAGCAGTTCTTC. The chain carries TRBV7-2 and TRBJ2-1, with D perhaps TRBD2 (6 bases). V shed 4 bases and J shed 9 bases, with 16 bases lying between them. The CDR3 totals 14 residues. From germline, CDR1 is SGHTA and CDR2 FQGNSA.

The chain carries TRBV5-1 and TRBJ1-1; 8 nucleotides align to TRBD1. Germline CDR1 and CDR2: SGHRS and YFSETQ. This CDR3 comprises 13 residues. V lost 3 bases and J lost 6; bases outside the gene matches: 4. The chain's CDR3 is CASSSNRGSEAFF. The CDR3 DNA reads TGCGCCAGCAGCTCAAACAGGGGGTCTGAAGCTTTCTTT.

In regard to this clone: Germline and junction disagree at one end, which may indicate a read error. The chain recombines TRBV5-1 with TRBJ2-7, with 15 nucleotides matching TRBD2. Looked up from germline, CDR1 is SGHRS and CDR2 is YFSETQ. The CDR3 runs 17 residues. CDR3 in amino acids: CASSSRTSGGASHEQYF. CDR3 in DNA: TGCGCCAGCAGCTCTCGGACTAGCGGGGGGGCCTCCCACGAGCAGTACTTC.

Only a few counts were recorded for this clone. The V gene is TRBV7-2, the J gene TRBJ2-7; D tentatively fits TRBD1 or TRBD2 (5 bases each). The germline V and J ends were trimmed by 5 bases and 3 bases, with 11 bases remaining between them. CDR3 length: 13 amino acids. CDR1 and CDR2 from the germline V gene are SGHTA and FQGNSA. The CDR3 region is CASSRPGGYEQYF. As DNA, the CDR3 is TGTGCCAGCAGCAGACCTGGGGGCTACGAGCAGTACTTC.

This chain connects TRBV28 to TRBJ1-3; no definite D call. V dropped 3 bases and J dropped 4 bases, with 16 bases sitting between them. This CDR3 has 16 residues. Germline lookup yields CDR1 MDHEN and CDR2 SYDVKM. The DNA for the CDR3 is TGTGCCAGCAGTTTCCCCCCTGGTACGGGGGGAAACACCATATATTTT. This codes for CASSFPPGTGGNTIYF.

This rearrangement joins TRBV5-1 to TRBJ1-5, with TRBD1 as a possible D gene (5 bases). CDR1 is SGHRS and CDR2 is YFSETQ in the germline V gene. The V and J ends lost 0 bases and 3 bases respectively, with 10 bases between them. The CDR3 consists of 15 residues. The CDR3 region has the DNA TGCGCCAGCAGCTTGGAGGGACGGTACAATCAGCCCCAGCATTTT. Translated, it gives CASSLEGRYNQPQHF.

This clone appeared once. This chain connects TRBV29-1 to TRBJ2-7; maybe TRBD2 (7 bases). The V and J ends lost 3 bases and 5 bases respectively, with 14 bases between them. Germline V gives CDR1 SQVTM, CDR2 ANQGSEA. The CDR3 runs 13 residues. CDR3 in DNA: TGCAGCGTTGATCTACAGGGAGGGGACGAGCAGTACTTC. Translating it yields CSVDLQGGDEQYF.

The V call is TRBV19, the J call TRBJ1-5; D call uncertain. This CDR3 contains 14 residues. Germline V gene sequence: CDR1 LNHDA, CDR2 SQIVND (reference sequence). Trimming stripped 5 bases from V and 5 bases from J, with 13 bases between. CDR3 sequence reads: CASSPEDDDQPQHF. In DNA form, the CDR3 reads TGTGCCAGTAGTCCTGAGGATGACGATCAGCCCCAGCATTTT.

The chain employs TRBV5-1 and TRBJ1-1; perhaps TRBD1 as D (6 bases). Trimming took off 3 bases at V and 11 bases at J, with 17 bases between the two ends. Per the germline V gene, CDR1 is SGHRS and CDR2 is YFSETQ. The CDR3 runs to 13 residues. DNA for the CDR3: TGCGCCAGCAGCTGGGGTCTCCGGGACAACGCTTTCTTT. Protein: CASSWGLRDNAFF.

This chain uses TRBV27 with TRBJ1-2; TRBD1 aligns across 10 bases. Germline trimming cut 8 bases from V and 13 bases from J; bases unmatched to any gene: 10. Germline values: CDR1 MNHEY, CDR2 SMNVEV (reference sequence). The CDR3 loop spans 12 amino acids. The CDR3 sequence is CASGDRGFTVTF. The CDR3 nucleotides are TGTGCCAGCGGGGACAGGGGATTTACTGTCACCTTC.

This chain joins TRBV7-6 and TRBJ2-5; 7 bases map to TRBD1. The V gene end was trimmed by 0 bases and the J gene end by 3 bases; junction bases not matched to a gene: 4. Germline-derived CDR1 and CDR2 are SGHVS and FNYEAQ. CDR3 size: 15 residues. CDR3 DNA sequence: TGTGCCAGCAGCTTAGCGCTAGGGACAGAAGAGACCCAGTACTTC. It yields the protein CASSLALGTEETQYF.

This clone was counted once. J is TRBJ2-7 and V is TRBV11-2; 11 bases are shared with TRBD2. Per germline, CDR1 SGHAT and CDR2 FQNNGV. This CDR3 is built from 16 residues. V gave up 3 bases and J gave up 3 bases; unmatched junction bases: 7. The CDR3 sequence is CASSFQLAGANYEQYF. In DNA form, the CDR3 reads TGTGCCAGCAGCTTCCAACTAGCGGGGGCGAACTACGAGCAGTACTTC.

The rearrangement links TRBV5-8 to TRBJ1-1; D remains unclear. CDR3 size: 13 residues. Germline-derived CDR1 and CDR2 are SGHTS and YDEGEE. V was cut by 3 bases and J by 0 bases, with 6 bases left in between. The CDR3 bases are TGTGCCAGCAGCTATGGCATGAACACTGAAGCTTTCTTT. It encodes CASSYGMNTEAFF.

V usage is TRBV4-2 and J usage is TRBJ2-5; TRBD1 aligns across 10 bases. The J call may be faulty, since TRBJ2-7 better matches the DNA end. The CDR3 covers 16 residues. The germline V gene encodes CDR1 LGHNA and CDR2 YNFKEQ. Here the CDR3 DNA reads TGTGCCAGCAGCCAAGCTCAGGGACAGGGGTTTTACGAGCAGTACTTC. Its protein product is CASSQAQGQGFYEQYF.

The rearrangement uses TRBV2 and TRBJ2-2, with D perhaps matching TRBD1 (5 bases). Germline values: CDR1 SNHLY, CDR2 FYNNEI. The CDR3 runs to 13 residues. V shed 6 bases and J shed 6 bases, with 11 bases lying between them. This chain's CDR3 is CASSPQGSGELFF. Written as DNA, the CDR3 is TGTGCCAGCAGCCCGCAGGGCTCCGGGGAGCTGTTTTTT.

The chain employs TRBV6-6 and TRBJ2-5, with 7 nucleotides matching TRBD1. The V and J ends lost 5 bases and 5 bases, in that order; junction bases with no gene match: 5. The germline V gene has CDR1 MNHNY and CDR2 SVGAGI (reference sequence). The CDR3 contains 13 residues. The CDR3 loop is CASSTTGVETQYF. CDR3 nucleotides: TGTGCCAGCAGTACCACAGGGGTGGAGACCCAGTACTTC.